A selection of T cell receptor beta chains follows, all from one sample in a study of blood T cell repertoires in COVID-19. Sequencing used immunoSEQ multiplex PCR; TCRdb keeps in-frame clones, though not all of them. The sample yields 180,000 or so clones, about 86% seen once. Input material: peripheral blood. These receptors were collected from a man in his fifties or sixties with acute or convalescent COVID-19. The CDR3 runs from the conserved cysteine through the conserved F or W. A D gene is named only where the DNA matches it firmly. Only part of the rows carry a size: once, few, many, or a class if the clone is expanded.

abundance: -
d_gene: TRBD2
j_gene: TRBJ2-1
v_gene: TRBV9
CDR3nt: TGTGCCAGCAGCCCGCCGTGGCGGGAGATTTCCTACAATGAGCAGTTCTTC
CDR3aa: CASSPPWREISYNEQFF

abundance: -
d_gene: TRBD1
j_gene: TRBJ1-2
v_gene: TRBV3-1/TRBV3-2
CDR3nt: TGTGCCAGCAGCCAAGATGGACAGGGGGCTTCCTATGGCTACACCTTC
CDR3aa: CASSQDGQGASYGYTF

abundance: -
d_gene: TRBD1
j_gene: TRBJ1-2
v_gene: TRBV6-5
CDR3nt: TGTGCCAGCGGACAGGGTAACTATGGCTACACCTTC
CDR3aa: CASGQGNYGYTF

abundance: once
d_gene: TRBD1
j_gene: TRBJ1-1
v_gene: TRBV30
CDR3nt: TGTGCCTGGAGTTCAGGGGGCAGGAACACTGAAGCTTTCTTT
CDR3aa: CAWSSGGRNTEAFF

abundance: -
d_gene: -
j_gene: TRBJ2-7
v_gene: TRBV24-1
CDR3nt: TGTGCCACCAGTGAAGCGAGCTCGTACGAGCAGTACTTC
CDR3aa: CATSEASSYEQYF

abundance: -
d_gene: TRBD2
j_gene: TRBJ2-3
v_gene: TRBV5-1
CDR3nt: TGCGCCAGCAGCTTGGCCGGAGGGAGGGCAGATACGCAGTATTTT
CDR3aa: CASSLAGGRADTQYF

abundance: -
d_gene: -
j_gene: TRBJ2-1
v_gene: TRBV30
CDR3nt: TGTGCCTGGAGTGTACTAATCCAGCAGTTCTTC
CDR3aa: CAWSVLIQQFF

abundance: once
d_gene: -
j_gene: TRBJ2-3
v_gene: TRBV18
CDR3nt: TGTGCCAGCTCACCATCTTGGGCCACAAGCAGGGATACGCAGTATTTT
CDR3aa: CASSPSWATSRDTQYF

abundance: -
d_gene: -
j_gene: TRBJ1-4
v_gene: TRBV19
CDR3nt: TGTGCCAGTAGTATTGTTGGAGCAACTAATGAAAAACTGTTTTTT
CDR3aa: CASSIVGATNEKLFF

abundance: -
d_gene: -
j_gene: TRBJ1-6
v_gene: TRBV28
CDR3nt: TGTGCCAGCACCGTCCCTCGGTCACCCCTCCACTTT
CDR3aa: CASTVPRSPLHF

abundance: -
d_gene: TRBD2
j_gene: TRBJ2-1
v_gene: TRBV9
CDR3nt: TGTGCCAGCAGCACCCAGATGGGGGGGTACAATGAGCAGTTCTTC
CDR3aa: CASSTQMGGYNEQFF

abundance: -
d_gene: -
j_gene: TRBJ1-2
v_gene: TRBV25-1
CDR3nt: TGTGCCAGCAGTTCCGAACGCCGGGAATCCTATGGCTACACCTTC
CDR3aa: CASSSERRESYGYTF

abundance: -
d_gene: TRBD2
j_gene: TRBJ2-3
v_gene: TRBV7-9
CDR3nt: TGTGCCAGCAGCCCCCGGGGGGGGGACACAGATACGCAGTATTTT
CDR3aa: CASSPRGGDTDTQYF

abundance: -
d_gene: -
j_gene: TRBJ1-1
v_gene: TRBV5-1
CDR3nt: TGCGCCAGCAGCTTACAGGGATTCCCGAACACTGAAGCTTTCTTT
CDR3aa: CASSLQGFPNTEAFF

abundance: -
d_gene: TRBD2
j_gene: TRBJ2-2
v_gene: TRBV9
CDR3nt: TGTGCCAGCAGCGTAGCTCCGGGAGGGCCGGACGGGGAGCTGTTTTTT
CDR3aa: CASSVAPGGPDGELFF

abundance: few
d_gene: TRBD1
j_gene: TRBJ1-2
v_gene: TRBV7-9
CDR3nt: TGTGCCAGCAGCCCCCAGGGGGGCGCGTCTGGCTACACCTTC
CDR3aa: CASSPQGGASGYTF

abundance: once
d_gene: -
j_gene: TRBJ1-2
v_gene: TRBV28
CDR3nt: TGTGCCAGCAGTTTGTATTCCCCCAACTATGGCTACACCTTC
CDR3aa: CASSLYSPNYGYTF

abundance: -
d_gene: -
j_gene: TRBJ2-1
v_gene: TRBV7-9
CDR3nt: TGTGCCAGCAGCTTACGTCAGGTGACCGCCCAAAATGAGCAGTTCTTC
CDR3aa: CASSLRQVTAQNEQFF

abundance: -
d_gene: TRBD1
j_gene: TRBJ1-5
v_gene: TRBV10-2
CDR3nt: TGCGCCAGCAGTCCAGGGGGAAATCAGCCCCAGCATTTT
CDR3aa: CASSPGGNQPQHF

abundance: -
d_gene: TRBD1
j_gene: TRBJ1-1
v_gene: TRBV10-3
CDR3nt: TGTGCCATCAGTGGCAGCTTCATGGGACAGGGCTACACTGAAGCTTTCTTT
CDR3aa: CAISGSFMGQGYTEAFF

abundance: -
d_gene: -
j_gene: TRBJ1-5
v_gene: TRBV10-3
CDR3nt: TGTGCCATCAGTGAGTCGGGGCAGCCGAATCAGCCCCAGCATTTT
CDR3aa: CAISESGQPNQPQHF

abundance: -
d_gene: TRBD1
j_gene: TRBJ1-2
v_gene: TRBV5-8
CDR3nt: TGTGCCAGCAGCTTGGCAGGGGGCGTCGGAGTTGGATATGGCTACACCTTC
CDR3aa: CASSLAGGVGVGYGYTF

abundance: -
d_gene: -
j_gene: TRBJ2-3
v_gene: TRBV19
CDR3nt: TGTGCCAGTAACAGCGGACGCACAGATACGCAGTATTTT
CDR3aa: CASNSGRTDTQYF

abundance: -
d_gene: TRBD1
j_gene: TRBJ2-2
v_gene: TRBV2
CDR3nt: TGTGCCAGCAGGGACAGGGTCACCGGGGAGCTGTTTTTT
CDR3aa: CASRDRVTGELFF

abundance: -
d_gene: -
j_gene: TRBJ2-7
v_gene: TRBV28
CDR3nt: TGTGCCAGCAGTTTGACAGGACCAGGCTACGAGCAGTACTTC
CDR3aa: CASSLTGPGYEQYF